Below, 5 T cell receptor beta chains from the same sample are listed, as sequenced in a study of cytomegalovirus exposure and HLA in healthy donors. Vbeta (60) and Jbeta (13) primers were used in the PCR. The repertoire was sequenced with immunoSEQ multiplex PCR; TCRdb's copy has only in-frame clones and lacks some. The table includes over 150,000 clones, 70% to 80% detected once. Sample: PBMCs. Every receptor here comes from a woman in her twenties or thirties in good health and CMV-seropositive.

This clone was detected a few times. DNA for the CDR3: TGTGCCAGCAGCGTAGCTCTAGGAACCACTGAAGCTTTCTTT. Translated, it gives CASSVALGTTEAFF. The chain recombines TRBV9 with TRBJ1-1; D ambiguous. The CDR3 is made up of 14 amino acids. Germline CDR1 reads SGDLS; CDR2 reads YYNGEE. Between the trimmed V and J ends, which lost 0 bases and 4 bases, there was a span of 10 bases.

V usage is TRBV5-1 and J usage is TRBJ2-3; TRBD2 is a possible D gene (5 bases). The V gene lost 0 bases and the J gene lost 5 bases, with 13 bases spanning the gap. This CDR3 comprises 15 residues. Germline CDR1 reads SGHRS; CDR2 reads YFSETQ. The chain's CDR3 is CASSLDSAAQDTQYF. DNA of the CDR3: TGCGCCAGCAGCTTGGATAGCGCGGCACAAGATACGCAGTATTTT. Combining the CDR3 with reference TRBV5-1 and TRBJ2-3 gives the whole variable domain KAGVTQTPRYLIKTRGQQVTLSCSPISGHRSVSWYQQTPGQGLQFLFEYFSETQRNKGNFPGRFSGRQFSNSRSEMNVSTLELGDSALYLCASSLDSAAQDTQYFGPGTRLTVL.

V and J are TRBV30 and TRBJ1-2, with D possibly TRBD1 on 6 matching bases. The CDR3 runs 12 residues. CDR1 and CDR2 from the germline V gene are GTSNPN and SVGIG (reference sequence). V was trimmed by 4 bases and J by 4 bases, leaving 10 bases between them. The CDR3: CAWTRGGYGYTF. CDR3 DNA sequence: TGTGCCTGGACCAGGGGCGGCTATGGCTACACCTTC.

The J gene is TRBJ2-1, the V gene TRBV2; 7 nucleotides match TRBD2. Unmatched junction bases numbered 16, after V lost 0 bases and J lost 11 bases. CDR1 is SNHLY and CDR2 is FYNNEI in the germline V gene. The CDR3 is 17 residues long. This CDR3 reads CASSEAGVDIGGRKQFF. The DNA of the CDR3 is TGTGCCAGCAGTGAAGCGGGGGTGGACATCGGGGGGAGGAAGCAGTTCTTC.

This clone was found a few times. The chain has TRBV4-3 and TRBJ2-7; 7 bases match TRBD1. CDR3 length: 14 amino acids. V shed 3 bases and J 6 bases; nucleotides not matched to a gene: 8. Germline loops: CDR1 LGHNA, CDR2 YSLEER. The DNA of the CDR3 is TGCGCCAGCAGCCAGGCCGACAGGGAAGGCGAGCAGTACTTC. Translation: CASSQADREGEQYF.